Following are 5 T cell receptor beta chains from one sample sequenced in a study of T cells in Graves' hyperthyroidism and ophthalmopathy. TCR beta CDR3 regions were amplified from RNA transcripts. The TCR CDR3 first-round RT-PCR relied on the HTBI primer set. TCRdb reprocessed the multiplex PCR reads via MiXCR and lists one record per CDR3 protein. Here the sample spans about 92,000 distinct CDR3 sequences, approximately 56% being singletons. The sample comprised blood. Source of these receptors: a woman between 35 and 50 years old with Graves' hyperthyroidism.

This clonotype is judged large. The rearrangement joins TRBV10-3 to TRBJ2-6, with D hard to call. This CDR3 is 13 amino acids long. The V gene's germline CDR1 is ENHRY and CDR2 SYGVKD. Trimming removed 10 bases at V and 1 base at J, with 8 bases between. CDR3 in amino acids: CATAESGANVLTF. CDR3 in DNA: TGTGCCACCGCAGAATCTGGGGCCAACGTCCTGACTTTC.

The V and J genes are TRBV20-1 and TRBJ1-2, with a possible D match to TRBD1 (5 bases). The CDR3 covers 13 residues. Germline V gene lookup returns CDR1 DFQATT and CDR2 SNEGSKA (reference sequence). Trimming removed 5 bases from V and 0 bases from J, with 10 bases in between. The CDR3 sequence is CSAHGASNYGYTF. CDR3 in DNA: TGCAGTGCTCACGGGGCCTCTAACTATGGCTACACCTTC.

This chain connects TRBV9 to TRBJ2-5, with 14 bases matching TRBD2. This CDR3 spans 19 amino acids. The germline gives CDR1 SGDLS, CDR2 YYNGEE. Germline trimming cut 0 bases from V and 1 base from J; bases unmatched to any gene: 8. CDR3 bases: TGTGCCAGCAGCGTAGCTCCGACTAGCGGGAGGGCCAGCCAAGAGACCCAGTACTTC. This gives the protein CASSVAPTSGRASQETQYF.

This clonotype was seen a single time. This chain's CDR3 is CATSRETGGQETQYF. Written as DNA, the CDR3 is TGTGCCACCAGCAGAGAGACAGGGGGACAAGAGACCCAGTACTTC. The chain combines TRBV15 with TRBJ2-5; 9 bases line up with TRBD1. CDR1 is LNHNV, CDR2 YYDKDF, per germline (reference sequence). There are 15 residues in the CDR3. V was pared by 0 bases and J by 2 bases, with 1 base of the junction left unmatched.

The chain joins TRBV24-1 to TRBJ1-2; 7 nucleotides line up with TRBD1. Germline loops: CDR1 KGHDR, CDR2 SFDVKD. V lost 9 bases to trimming and J lost 0 bases; unmatched junction nucleotides: 3. The CDR3 is made up of 13 amino acids. This CDR3 reads CATRDRANYGYTF. CDR3 bases: TGTGCCACCCGGGACAGAGCTAACTATGGCTACACCTTC.